Below, 20 T cell receptor beta chains from the same sample are listed, as sequenced in a study of CD8 T cells in Susac syndrome. The RNA, about 0.5 to 1 ug, was put through reverse transcription using random hexamers. TCRdb re-called the immunoSEQ multiplex PCR reads with MiXCR, one entry per CDR3 protein. The sample holds about 300,000 distinct CDR3 sequences, 75% to 85% seen once. Input material: CD8+ T cells from PBMCs. The receptors originated from a human donor with multiple sclerosis.

The chain combines TRBV30 with TRBJ2-2, with D possibly TRBD1 on 6 matching bases. V was cut by 2 bases and J by 6 bases, with 10 bases left in between. The CDR3 is made up of 13 amino acids. Germline CDR1 and CDR2: GTSNPN and SVGIG (reference sequence). In nucleotides, the CDR3 is TGTGCCTGGAGTTTCGAGGGGGCCGGGGAGCTGTTTTTT. Translating gives CAWSFEGAGELFF.

The chain couples TRBV29-1 to TRBJ2-1; TRBD2 matches at 8 bases. CDR1 is SQVTM, CDR2 ANQGSEA, per germline. The CDR3 loop spans 16 amino acids. The junction had 5 bases not matched to a gene; V was cut back by 0 bases and J by 1 base. CDR3 sequence: CSVEEAGLDSYNEQFF. The CDR3 bases are TGCAGCGTTGAAGAGGCGGGACTAGATTCCTACAATGAGCAGTTCTTC.

The chain has TRBV6-4 and TRBJ2-3; TRBD2 might be the D (6 bases). The V gene's germline CDR1 is MRHNA and CDR2 SNTAGT. V lost 2 bases and J lost 12, with 12 bases in between. The CDR3 extends over 12 amino acids. Here the CDR3 DNA reads TGTGCCAGCAGTGACGGCGGGATGGCTCAGTATTTT. Translating it yields CASSDGGMAQYF.

DNA for the CDR3: TGCAGTGCAAAACTAGATGGGGGCTACGAGCAGTACTTC. Translation: CSAKLDGGYEQYF. The chain links TRBV20-1 to TRBJ2-7, with D possibly called TRBD1 or TRBD2 (5 bases each). CDR1 and CDR2 from the germline V gene are DFQATT and SNEGSKA (reference sequence). The V gene lost 6 bases and the J gene lost 3 bases, with 15 bases spanning the gap. The length of the CDR3 is 13 residues.

This sequence joins TRBV27 and TRBJ2-5; D may be TRBD2 (5 bases). Germline CDR1 and CDR2: MNHEY and SMNVEV (reference sequence). This CDR3 comprises 14 residues. V was pared by 5 bases and J by 4 bases, with 14 bases between. The CDR3 loop is CASSAGVRAETQYF. The CDR3 DNA reads TGTGCCAGCAGTGCCGGGGTTAGGGCAGAGACCCAGTACTTC.

The rearrangement uses TRBV14 and TRBJ2-1; perhaps TRBD2 as D (5 bases). The CDR3 length is 13 residues. Germline CDR1 reads SGHDN; CDR2 reads FVKESK. V lost 2 bases and J 10 bases, leaving 12 bases between the germline ends. The CDR3 is CASSQPSGPEQFF. The CDR3, as DNA: TGTGCCAGCAGCCAACCGAGCGGCCCCGAGCAGTTCTTC.

This chain links TRBV7-9 with TRBJ2-7; either TRBD1 or TRBD2 may fit D (6 bases each). Trimming pared 5 bases from V and 2 bases from J, leaving 25 bases between. Germline lookup yields CDR1 SEHNR and CDR2 FQNEAQ (reference sequence). The CDR3 is 18 amino acids. CDR3 sequence (DNA): TGTGCCAGCAGCGAACCGTCCCATGGGGGGCTTGGACCCTACGAGCAGTACTTC. Amino acid sequence: CASSEPSHGGLGPYEQYF. The full variable domain, rest sourced from reference TRBV7-9 and TRBJ2-7, is DTGVSQNPRHKITKRGQNVTFRCDPISEHNRLYWYRQTLGQGPEFLTYFQNEAQLEKSRLLSDRFSAERPKGSFSTLEIQRTEQGDSAMYLCASSEPSHGGLGPYEQYFGPGTRLTVT.

CDR3 sequence: CASSLYGQETQYF. As DNA, the CDR3 is TGTGCCAGCAGCTTGTATGGCCAAGAGACCCAGTACTTC. The V gene is TRBV5-4, the J gene TRBJ2-5; D gene uncertain. From germline, CDR1 is SGHNT and CDR2 YYREEE (reference sequence). The CDR3 loop spans 13 amino acids. Trimming took 1 base from V and 1 from J, leaving 5 bases between them.

A few counts support this clonotype. The chain has TRBV19 and TRBJ2-1; D gene ambiguous. This CDR3 region has 16 residues. Between the trimmed V and J ends, which lost 4 bases and 4 bases, there was a span of 17 bases. Per germline, CDR1 LNHDA and CDR2 SQIVND (reference sequence). This CDR3 reads CASSTYLALRYNEQFF. The DNA for the CDR3 is TGTGCCAGTAGTACCTACTTAGCCTTAAGGTACAATGAGCAGTTCTTC.

This rearrangement joins TRBV12-3 or TRBV12-4 to TRBJ2-7; no clear D. CDR3 length equals 15 residues. V lost 5 bases, J lost 3 bases, and 17 bases lay in between. The CDR3 bases are TGTGCCAGCAGTCCGAAAGAGCCCTCCCGCTACGAGCAGTACTTC. This gives the protein CASSPKEPSRYEQYF.

The chain links TRBV28 to TRBJ2-1; D uncertain. The CDR3 sequence is 14 residues long. CDR1 and CDR2 from the germline V gene are MDHEN and SYDVKM. The V end was cut by 4 bases, the J end by 5 bases, with 12 bases between. Here the CDR3 reads CASSSSPPHNEQFF. DNA for the CDR3: TGTGCCAGCAGTTCCTCTCCGCCCCACAATGAGCAGTTCTTC. The full variable domain, its missing parts supplied by reference TRBV28 and TRBJ2-1, is DVKVTQSSRYLVKRTGEKVFLECVQDMDHENMFWYRQDPGLGLRLIYFSYDVKMKEKGDIPEGYSVSREKKERFSLILESASTNQTSMYLCASSSSPPHNEQFFGPGTRLTVL.

The chain combines TRBV5-8 with TRBJ2-7; 9 nucleotides match TRBD1. V lost 4 bases, J lost 7 bases, and 21 bases stayed unmatched. The CDR3 runs 18 residues. CDR1 and CDR2 from the germline V gene are SGHTS and YDEGEE. The CDR3 is CASSPLVRTGALGPEQYF. The CDR3 DNA follows: TGTGCCAGCAGCCCATTAGTTAGGACAGGGGCACTTGGACCAGAGCAGTACTTC. The whole variable domain, filled in from reference TRBV5-8 and TRBJ2-7, reads EAGVTQSPTHLIKTRGQQATLRCSPISGHTSVYWYQQALGLGLQFLLWYDEGEERNRGNFPPRFSGRQFPNYSSELNVNALELEDSALYLCASSPLVRTGALGPEQYFGPGTRLTVT.

The chain joins TRBV28 to TRBJ2-1, with TRBD2 matching 10 bases. Unmatched junction bases numbered 5, after V lost 5 bases and J lost 7 bases. Germline CDR1 and CDR2: MDHEN and SYDVKM. The length of the CDR3 is 14 residues. This CDR3 is CASSPGLASNEQFF. As DNA, the CDR3 is TGTGCCAGCAGTCCGGGACTAGCGTCTAATGAGCAGTTCTTC.

This chain uses TRBV12-5 with TRBJ1-1, with 11 bases lining up with TRBD1. V gave up 7 bases and J gave up 8 bases; unmatched junction bases: 6. The CDR3 totals 13 residues. The germline V gene encodes CDR1 LGHNT and CDR2 FRNRAP. The CDR3 DNA sequence: TGTGCTAGTGTCGTGGACAGGGGGCGAGAAGCTTTCTTT. Its protein product is CASVVDRGREAFF.

Only one count was recorded for this clonotype. The CDR3 reads CATSRSWTAGNEQFF. DNA for the CDR3: TGTGCCACCAGCAGATCCTGGACTGCCGGGAATGAGCAGTTCTTC. The rearrangement uses TRBV15 and TRBJ2-1, with D possibly being TRBD2 (5 bases). The CDR3 contains 15 residues. Deletions cut 2 bases from V and 7 bases from J, with 15 bases between. Germline CDR1 and CDR2: LNHNV and YYDKDF (reference sequence).

CDR3 in amino acids: CSASETSGWGEQYF. CDR3 coding DNA: TGCAGTGCTAGTGAGACTAGCGGGTGGGGTGAGCAGTACTTC. This rearrangement joins TRBV20-1 to TRBJ2-7, with TRBD2 identical over 10 bases. This CDR3 contains 14 residues. Germline V lookup: CDR1 DFQATT, CDR2 SNEGSKA (reference sequence). The V gene end was trimmed by 3 bases and the J gene end by 7 bases; junction bases not matched to a gene: 9.

In its sample, this clonotype was seen once. The chain employs TRBV18 and TRBJ2-3, with TRBD2 matching over 7 bases. The V gene's germline CDR1 is KGHSH and CDR2 LQKENI. The CDR3 totals 16 residues. The V segment lost 3 bases and the J segment 4 bases; nucleotides outside the gene matches: 10. CDR3 sequence: CASSPRLAGSADTQYF. CDR3 nucleotide sequence: TGTGCCAGCTCACCCAGACTAGCTGGGTCGGCAGATACGCAGTATTTT. The whole variable domain, filled in from reference TRBV18 and TRBJ2-3, reads NAGVMQNPRHLVRRRGQEARLRCSPMKGHSHVYWYRQLPEEGLKFMVYLQKENIIDESGMPKERFSAEFPKEGPSILRIQQVVRGDSAAYFCASSPRLAGSADTQYFGPGTRLTVL.

CDR3 residues: CASSLWLGGNQPQHF. The CDR3 region has the DNA TGTGCCAGCAGTTTGTGGCTCGGTGGCAATCAGCCCCAGCATTTT. The rearrangement joins TRBV28 to TRBJ1-5; D ambiguous. CDR1 and CDR2 (germline): MDHEN, SYDVKM. CDR3 length: 15 amino acids. V lost 3 bases to trimming and J lost 2 bases, with 11 bases between them.

The gene calls are TRBV4-3 and TRBJ2-7; D is perhaps TRBD1 (5 bases). The V gene lost 0 bases and the J gene lost 1 base, with 16 bases spanning the gap. The CDR3 runs to 17 residues. The germline V gene encodes CDR1 LGHNA and CDR2 YSLEER. Here the CDR3 reads CASSQDPRDCLSYEQYF. DNA for the CDR3: TGCGCCAGCAGCCAAGATCCCAGGGATTGCTTGTCCTACGAGCAGTACTTC.

The rearrangement joins TRBV7-6 to TRBJ1-1, with 7 bases matching TRBD1. The trim removed 4 bases at V and 6 bases at J, leaving 8 bases unmatched. This CDR3 is built from 14 residues. The germline CDR1 and CDR2 sequences are SGHVS and FNYEAQ. The CDR3 region is CASSSGQVSSEAFF. The CDR3 DNA sequence: TGTGCCAGCAGCTCCGGACAGGTTTCGTCTGAAGCTTTCTTT.